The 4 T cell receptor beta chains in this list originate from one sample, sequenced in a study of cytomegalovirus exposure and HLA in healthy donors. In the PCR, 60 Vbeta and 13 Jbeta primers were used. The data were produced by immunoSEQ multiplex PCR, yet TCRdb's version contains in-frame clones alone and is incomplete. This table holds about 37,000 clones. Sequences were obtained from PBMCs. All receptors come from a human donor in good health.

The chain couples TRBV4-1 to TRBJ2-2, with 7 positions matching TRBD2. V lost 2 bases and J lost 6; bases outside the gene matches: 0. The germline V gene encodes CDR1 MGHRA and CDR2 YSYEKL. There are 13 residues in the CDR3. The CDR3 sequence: CASSQLAAGELFF. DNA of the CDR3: TGCGCCAGCAGCCAACTAGCGGCCGGGGAGCTGTTTTTT.

For the CDR3, the DNA is TGTGCCAGTGGACAGGGGGTCTCCTACGAGCAGTACTTC. This sequence encodes CASGQGVSYEQYF. The chain has TRBV19 and TRBJ2-7; TRBD1 aligns across 10 bases. V dropped 8 bases and J dropped 0; count of bases not matched to a gene: 1. Germline values: CDR1 LNHDA, CDR2 SQIVND (reference sequence). This CDR3 has 13 residues.

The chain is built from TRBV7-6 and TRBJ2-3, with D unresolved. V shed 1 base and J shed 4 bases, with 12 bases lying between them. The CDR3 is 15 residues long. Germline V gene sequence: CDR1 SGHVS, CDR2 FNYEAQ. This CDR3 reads CASSLGLSQADTQYF. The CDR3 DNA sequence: TGTGCCAGCAGCTTAGGGCTCTCCCAGGCAGATACGCAGTATTTT.

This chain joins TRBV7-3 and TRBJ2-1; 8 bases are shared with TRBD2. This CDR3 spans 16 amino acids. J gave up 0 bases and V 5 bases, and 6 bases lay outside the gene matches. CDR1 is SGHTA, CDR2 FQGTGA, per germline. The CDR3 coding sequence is TGTGCCAGCAGCCCCATAGCGGGGATCTCCTACAATGAGCAGTTCTTC. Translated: CASSPIAGISYNEQFF.